This TCR beta chain emerged from a study of regulatory T cells in long-lasting Graves disease. Study-level information: Freshly diagnosed Graves' patients had used antithyroid drugs for under 3 months.

Study results and limitations: TRBV28, TRBJ1-2 and TRBJ2-5 were segments that persistent disease favored.

This clonotype was observed at least ten times. Its matching antigen is unknown. There are 17 residues in the CDR3. V was pared by 3 bases and J by 1 base, with 17 bases between. The germline V gene has CDR1 MNHNS and CDR2 SASEGT. Combining iRepertoire HTBI primers with Arm-PCR of CDR3 regions, the authors built TCR beta libraries. Each CDR3 protein is one row after TCRdb ran MiXCR on the multiplex PCR reads. The sample has roughly 510,000 distinct CDR3 sequences; more than 15% are singletons. As for time point: newly diagnosed GD, antithyroid drugs for less than 3 months. With RNA extracted from PBMCs as input, the TCR library was made. This sample also appeared in a second study, on T cells in Graves' hyperthyroidism and ophthalmopathy. That source adds: Hyperthyroidism patients were newly diagnosed, had disease duration under 2 months, and were aged 18 to 65 years. First-round RT-PCR targeting the TCR CDR3 was performed with the HTBI primer set.

The chain combines TRBV6-1 with TRBJ2-3; no reliable D call. Sample: peripheral blood mononuclear cells (PBMCs), taken at new diagnosis, from a patient treated with antithyroid drugs. The receptor comes from a young man with Graves disease. The CDR3: CASSEIGSPRGTDTQYF. As DNA, the CDR3 is TGTGCCAGCAGTGAGATCGGCAGTCCTAGAGGCACAGATACGCAGTATTTT.